This record covers a single TCR beta chain. This sample was included in a study of blood T cells in healthy people across ages. With V trimmed by 5 bases and J by 0 bases, 13 bases remained unmatched. Germline-derived CDR1 and CDR2 are MNHEY and SVGAGI. The CDR3 has 18 residues. Together with a sample-barcoded 5' primer, a J-beta primer mix was included in a second PCR lasting roughly 6 to 12 cycles. TCRdb called the 5' RACE reads again in MiXCR, with one record for every CDR3 protein. Of 1.5 million to 2 million distinct CDR3 sequences detected, under 30% appear once; the ten largest clones hold roughly 8.2%.

The specimen was blood. This sequence originates from a woman aged 30 to 39 in good health. The J gene is TRBJ2-3, the V gene TRBV6-5, with 8 bases identical to TRBD2. The CDR3 is CASSPSGRVAGSTDTQYF. Here the CDR3 DNA reads TGTGCCAGCAGTCCCTCCGGTAGGGTAGCGGGGAGCACAGATACGCAGTATTTT.